Below, one T cell receptor beta chain is given with its context. Additional DNA sequences in this sample encode the identical CDR3. The sample is drawn from a study of shared clonotypes between healthy human individuals. Overall study: Three plates were used per donor for CD4 naive, three for CD4 memory, two for CD8 naive and one for CD8 memory.

The data were produced by immunoSEQ multiplex PCR, yet TCRdb's version contains in-frame clones alone and is incomplete. The data show some 2.4 million clones, 80% to 95% seen once. CDR3 size: 13 residues. V lost 4 bases, J lost 1 base, and 8 bases lay in between. Per germline, CDR1 SGHRS and CDR2 YFSETQ. The TCR comes from a man between 18 and 29 years old in good health. Some clones in this sample may be carry-over from other donors' samples. The chain recombines TRBV5-1 with TRBJ1-1; D is perhaps TRBD1 (5 bases). Sequencing was carried out using naive CD4+ T cells from PBMCs. Noted subset: CD45RA+ positively selected. In DNA form, the CDR3 reads TGCGCCAGCAGCCCCCAGGGGAACACTGAAGCTTTCTTT. The encoded protein is CASSPQGNTEAFF.